This T cell receptor (beta chain) was sequenced in a study of blood T cell repertoires in COVID-19 (TCRdb year 2020). About the full investigation: Samples covering the acute and convalescent phases of COVID-19 were provided by collaborators in the United States, Italy and Spain. Where HLA class I and class II types were available, the types were taken from metadata supplied by the sample provider, not from assay-based typing. Samples came from the ongoing ImmuneRACE study (first 160 participants) plus 1,254 subjects from 6 global collaborators. The prospective study material was composed of cDNA or gDNA derived from T cells, B-cell-depleted T cells, or PBMCs. A freely available public database, intended as a resource for researchers studying the immune response to SARS-CoV-2, is where the repertoires were released. A de-identified subject ID, COVID-19 status, age in years and sex were almost always included in the sample metadata. Subjects who had been exposed to COVID-19, were actively infected with it, or had recovered from it provided the deeply sampled blood TCRbeta repertoires that made up the dataset. What the authors observed across the whole study: Clinical and demographic metadata were provided uncurated, with the amount varying by source and participant.

There are 15 amino acids in the CDR3, from cysteine to phenylalanine inclusive. The DNA shown is the 45-base CDR3, in frame from base 1. V and J lose 5 bases and 6 bases, and a span of 17 bases separates them. Taken from the germline V gene, the CDR1 and CDR2 loops are MNHEY and SVGAGI. TCRbeta CDR3 regions were amplified from genomic DNA by means of the immunoSEQ Assay, a bias-controlled multiplex PCR. In the paper's pipeline: The number of nucleated cells in each sample was estimated from the amplification of reference gene primers within the assay. To quantify the absolute abundance of each unique TCRbeta CDR3 rearrangement, sequence reads were collapsed and filtered. For each sample, productive Simpson clonality was calculated as the square root of Simpson's diversity index over productive rearrangements. The immuneACCESS repertoire file appears here via TCRdb, limited to in-frame rearrangements. These files lack a portion of the clones; in checked studies, under half of the deficit traces to unresolved V genes, and the cause of the others is not known. The DNA was the basis for D and trimming; V, J and clone size are from that table. This sample is represented by around 130,000 clones; 80% to 90% of them were singletons. Jointly, the top ten make up less than 4.5% of the sample.

Whole blood was collected in K2EDTA tubes by collaborating institutions according to the institutions' own protocols. Collaborator samples were shipped for TCRbeta analysis as frozen whole blood, isolated PBMCs, or DNA extracted from either sample type. Worth noting for this clone: Its cognate antigen has yet to be identified. Base qualities are not recorded, but no much larger clone differs from it by a single base.

The clonotype originates from a woman between 55 and 75 years old with acute or convalescent COVID-19. The material sequenced was peripheral blood. The V gene is TRBV6-5 and the J gene is TRBJ2-1, and the D gene may be TRBD2, 7 bases matching. CDR3 region: CASSTSGGGGNEQFF. The nucleotide sequence reads as follows: TGTGCCAGCAGTACCTCGGGGGGCGGGGGCAATGAGCAGTTCTTC.